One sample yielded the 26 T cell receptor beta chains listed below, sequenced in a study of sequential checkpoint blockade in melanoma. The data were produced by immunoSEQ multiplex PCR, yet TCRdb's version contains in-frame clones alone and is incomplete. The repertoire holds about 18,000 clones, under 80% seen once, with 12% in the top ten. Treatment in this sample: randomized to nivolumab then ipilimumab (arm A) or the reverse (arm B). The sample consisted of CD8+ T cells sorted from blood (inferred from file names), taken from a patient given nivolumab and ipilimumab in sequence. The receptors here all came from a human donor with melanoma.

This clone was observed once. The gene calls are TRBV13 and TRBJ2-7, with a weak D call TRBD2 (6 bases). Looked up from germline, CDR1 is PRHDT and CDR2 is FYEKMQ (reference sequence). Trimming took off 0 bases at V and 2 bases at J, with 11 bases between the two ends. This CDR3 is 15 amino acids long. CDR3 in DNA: TGTGCCAGCAGCTTAGGTGGGGGGAGAACCTACGAGCAGTACTTC. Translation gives CASSLGGGRTYEQYF.

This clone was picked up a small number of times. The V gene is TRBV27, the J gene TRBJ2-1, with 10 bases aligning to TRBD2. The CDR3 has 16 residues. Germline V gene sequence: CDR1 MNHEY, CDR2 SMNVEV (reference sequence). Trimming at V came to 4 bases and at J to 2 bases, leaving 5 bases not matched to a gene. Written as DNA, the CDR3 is TGTGCCAGCAGTTCATCAAGCGGGAGGGCCTACAATGAGCAGTTCTTC. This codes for CASSSSSGRAYNEQFF.

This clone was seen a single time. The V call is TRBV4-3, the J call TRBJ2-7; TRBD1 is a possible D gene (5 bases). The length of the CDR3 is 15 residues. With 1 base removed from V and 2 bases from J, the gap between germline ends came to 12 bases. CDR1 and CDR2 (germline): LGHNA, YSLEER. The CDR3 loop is CASSQGAGPPYEQYF. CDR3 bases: TGCGCCAGCAGCCAAGGGGCAGGGCCCCCCTACGAGCAGTACTTC.

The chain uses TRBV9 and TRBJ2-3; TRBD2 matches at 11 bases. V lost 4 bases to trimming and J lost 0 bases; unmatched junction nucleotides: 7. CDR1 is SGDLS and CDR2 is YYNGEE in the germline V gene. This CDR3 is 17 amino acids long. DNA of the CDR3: TGTGCCAGCAGCCCTTGGGGACTAGCGGCTAGCACAGATACGCAGTATTTT. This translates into CASSPWGLAASTDTQYF. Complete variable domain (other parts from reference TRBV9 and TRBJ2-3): DSGVTQTPKHLITATGQRVTLRCSPRSGDLSVYWYQQSLDQGLQFLIQYYNGEERAKGNILERFSAQQFPDLHSELNLSSLELGDSALYFCASSPWGLAASTDTQYFGPGTRLTVL.

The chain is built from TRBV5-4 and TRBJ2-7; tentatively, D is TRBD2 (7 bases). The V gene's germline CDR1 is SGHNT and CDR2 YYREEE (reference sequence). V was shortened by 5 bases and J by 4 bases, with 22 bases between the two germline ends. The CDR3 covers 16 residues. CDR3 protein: CASSGGDLGHEYEQYF. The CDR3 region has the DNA TGTGCCAGCAGTGGGGGGGACCTGGGACACGAATACGAGCAGTACTTC.

In DNA form, the CDR3 reads TGTGCCAGCAGCTCTAGCCCCCCCATAGCGGGAGTAAACACCGGGGAGCTGTTTTTT. Encoded protein: CASSSSPPIAGVNTGELFF. This chain joins TRBV7-8 and TRBJ2-2, with 9 bases matching TRBD2. J lost 2 bases, V lost 4 bases, and 14 bases had no gene match. This CDR3 comprises 19 residues. Per the germline V gene, CDR1 is SGHVS and CDR2 is FQNEAQ.

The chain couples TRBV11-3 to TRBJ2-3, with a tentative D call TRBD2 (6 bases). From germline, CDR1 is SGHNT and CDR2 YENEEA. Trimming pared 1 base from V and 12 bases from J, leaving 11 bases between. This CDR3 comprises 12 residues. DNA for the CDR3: TGTGCCAGCAGCTTAGTGGGGGAGGAACAGTATTTT. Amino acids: CASSLVGEEQYF. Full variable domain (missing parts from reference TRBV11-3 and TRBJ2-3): EAGVVQSPRYKIIEKKQPVAFWCNPISGHNTLYWYLQNLGQGPELLIRYENEEAVDDSQLPKDRFSAERLKGVDSTLKIQPAELGDSAVYLCASSLVGEEQYFGPGTRLTVL.

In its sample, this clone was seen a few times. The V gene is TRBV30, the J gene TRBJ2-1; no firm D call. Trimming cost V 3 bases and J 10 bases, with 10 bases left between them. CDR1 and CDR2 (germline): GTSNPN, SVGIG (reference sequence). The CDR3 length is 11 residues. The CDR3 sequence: CAWSRPLEQFF. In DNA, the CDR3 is TGTGCCTGGAGCCGGCCACTAGAGCAGTTCTTC.

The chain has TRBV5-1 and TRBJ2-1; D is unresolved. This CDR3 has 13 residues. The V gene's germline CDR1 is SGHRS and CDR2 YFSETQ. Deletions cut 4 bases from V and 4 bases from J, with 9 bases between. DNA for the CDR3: TGCGCCAGCAGCCACGACTCTTACAATGAGCAGTTCTTC. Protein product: CASSHDSYNEQFF.

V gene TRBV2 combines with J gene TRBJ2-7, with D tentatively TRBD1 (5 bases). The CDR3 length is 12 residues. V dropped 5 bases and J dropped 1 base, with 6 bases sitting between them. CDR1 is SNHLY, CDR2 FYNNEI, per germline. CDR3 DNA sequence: TGTGCCAGCAGTTCAGGGTCCTACGAGCAGTACTTC. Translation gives CASSSGSYEQYF.

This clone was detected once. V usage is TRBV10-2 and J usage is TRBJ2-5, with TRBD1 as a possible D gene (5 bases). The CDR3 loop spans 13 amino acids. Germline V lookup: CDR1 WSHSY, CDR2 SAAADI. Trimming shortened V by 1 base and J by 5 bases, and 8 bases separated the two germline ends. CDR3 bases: TGCGCCAGCAGTGAGTTCAGGGATGAGACCCAGTACTTC. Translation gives CASSEFRDETQYF.

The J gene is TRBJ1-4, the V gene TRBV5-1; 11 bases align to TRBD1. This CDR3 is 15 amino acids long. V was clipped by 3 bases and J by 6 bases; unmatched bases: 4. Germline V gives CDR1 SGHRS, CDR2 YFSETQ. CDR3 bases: TGCGCCAGCAGCTGGACAGGGGGCGCAGATGAAAAACTGTTTTTT. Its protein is CASSWTGGADEKLFF.

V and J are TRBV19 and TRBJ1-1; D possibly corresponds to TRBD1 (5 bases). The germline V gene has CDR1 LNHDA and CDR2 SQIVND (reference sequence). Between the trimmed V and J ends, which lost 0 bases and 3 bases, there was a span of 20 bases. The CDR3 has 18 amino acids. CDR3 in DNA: TGTGCCAGTAGTATAGATCTTTGGCAGGGTTTCTCGGACACTGAAGCTTTCTTT. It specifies CASSIDLWQGFSDTEAFF.

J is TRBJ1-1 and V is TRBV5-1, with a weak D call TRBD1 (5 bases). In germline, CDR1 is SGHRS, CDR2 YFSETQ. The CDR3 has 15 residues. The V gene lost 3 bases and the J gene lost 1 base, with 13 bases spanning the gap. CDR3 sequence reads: CASSSSFQGNTEAFF. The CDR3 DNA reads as TGCGCCAGCAGCTCGTCCTTCCAGGGGAACACTGAAGCTTTCTTT.

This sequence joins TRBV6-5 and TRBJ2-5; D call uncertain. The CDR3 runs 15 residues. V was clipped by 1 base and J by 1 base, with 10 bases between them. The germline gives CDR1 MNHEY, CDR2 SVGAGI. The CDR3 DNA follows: TGTGCCAGCAGTTACTTGGCAGGCCCCCAAGAGACCCAGTACTTC. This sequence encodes CASSYLAGPQETQYF.

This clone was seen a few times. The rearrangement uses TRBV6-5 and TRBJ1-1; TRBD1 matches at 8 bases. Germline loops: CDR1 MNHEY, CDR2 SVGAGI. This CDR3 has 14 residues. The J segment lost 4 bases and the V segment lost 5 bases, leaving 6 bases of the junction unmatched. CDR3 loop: CASSTDRAATEAFF. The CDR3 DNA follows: TGTGCCAGCAGTACGGACAGGGCGGCCACTGAAGCTTTCTTT.

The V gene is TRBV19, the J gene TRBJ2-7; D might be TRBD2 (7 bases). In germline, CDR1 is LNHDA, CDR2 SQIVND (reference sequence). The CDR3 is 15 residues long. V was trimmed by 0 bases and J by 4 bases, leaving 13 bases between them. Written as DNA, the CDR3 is TGTGCCAGTAGTATAGAAGGGAGGGGGGGTTACGAGCAGTACTTC. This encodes CASSIEGRGGYEQYF.

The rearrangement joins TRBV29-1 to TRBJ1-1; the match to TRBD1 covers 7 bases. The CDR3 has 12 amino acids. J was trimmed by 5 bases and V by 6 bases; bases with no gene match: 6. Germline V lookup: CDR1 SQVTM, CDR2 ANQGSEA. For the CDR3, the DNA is TGCAGCGTCTACAGGGGTTATACTGAAGCTTTCTTT. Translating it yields CSVYRGYTEAFF.

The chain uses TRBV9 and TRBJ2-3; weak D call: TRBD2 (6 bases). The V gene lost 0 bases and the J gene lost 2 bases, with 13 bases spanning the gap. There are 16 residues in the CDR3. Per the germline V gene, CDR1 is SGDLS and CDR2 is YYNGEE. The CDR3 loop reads CASSVVVRGNTDTQYF. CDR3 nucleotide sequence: TGTGCCAGCAGCGTAGTGGTGCGGGGAAACACAGATACGCAGTATTTT.

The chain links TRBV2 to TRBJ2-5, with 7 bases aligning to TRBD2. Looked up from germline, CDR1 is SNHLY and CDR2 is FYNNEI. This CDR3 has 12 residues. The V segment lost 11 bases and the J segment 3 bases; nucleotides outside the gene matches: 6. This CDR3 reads CAGRLAEETQYF. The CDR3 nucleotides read TGTGCCGGACGACTAGCCGAAGAGACCCAGTACTTC.

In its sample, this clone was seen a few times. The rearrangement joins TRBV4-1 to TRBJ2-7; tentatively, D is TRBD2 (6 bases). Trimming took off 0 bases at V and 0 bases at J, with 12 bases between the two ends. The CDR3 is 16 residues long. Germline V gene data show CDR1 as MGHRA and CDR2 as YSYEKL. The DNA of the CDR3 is TGCGCCAGCAGCCAAGAATGGTCGGGAGTCTCCTACGAGCAGTACTTC. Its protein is CASSQEWSGVSYEQYF.

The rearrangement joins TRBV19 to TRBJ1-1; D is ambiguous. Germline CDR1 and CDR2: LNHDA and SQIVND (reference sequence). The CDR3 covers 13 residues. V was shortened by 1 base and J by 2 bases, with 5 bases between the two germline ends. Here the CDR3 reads CASSIVINTEAFF. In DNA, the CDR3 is TGTGCCAGTAGTATAGTCATCAACACTGAAGCTTTCTTT. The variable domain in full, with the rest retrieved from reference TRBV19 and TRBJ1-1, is DGGITQSPKYLFRKEGQNVTLSCEQNLNHDAMYWYRQDPGQGLRLIYYSQIVNDFQKGDIAEGYSVSREKKESFPLTVTSAQKNPTAFYLCASSIVINTEAFFGQGTRLTVV.

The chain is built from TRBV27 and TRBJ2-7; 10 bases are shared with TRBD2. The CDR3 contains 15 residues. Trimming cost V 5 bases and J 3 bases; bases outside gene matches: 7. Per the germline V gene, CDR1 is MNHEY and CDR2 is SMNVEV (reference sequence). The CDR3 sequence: CASSPSSGGRYEQYF. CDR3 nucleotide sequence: TGTGCCAGCAGTCCCTCTAGCGGGGGCCGCTACGAGCAGTACTTC.

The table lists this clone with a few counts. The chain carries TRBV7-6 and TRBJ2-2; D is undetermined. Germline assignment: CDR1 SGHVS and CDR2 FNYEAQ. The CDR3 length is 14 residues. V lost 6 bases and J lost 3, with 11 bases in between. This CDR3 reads CASRHDRDTGELFF. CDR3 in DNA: TGTGCCAGCAGGCACGACCGGGACACCGGGGAGCTGTTTTTT.

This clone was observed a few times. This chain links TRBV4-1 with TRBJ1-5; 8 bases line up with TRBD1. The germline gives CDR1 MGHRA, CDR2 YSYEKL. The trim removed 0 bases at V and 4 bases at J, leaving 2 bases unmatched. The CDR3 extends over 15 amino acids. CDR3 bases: TGCGCCAGCAGCCAAGAAAACAGGGGGAATCAGCCCCAGCATTTT. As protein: CASSQENRGNQPQHF.

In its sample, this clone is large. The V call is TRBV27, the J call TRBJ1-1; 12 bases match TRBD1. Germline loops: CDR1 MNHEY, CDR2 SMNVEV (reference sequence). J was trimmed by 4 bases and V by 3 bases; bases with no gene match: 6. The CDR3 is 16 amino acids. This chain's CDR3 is CASSFGTGGWVTEAFF. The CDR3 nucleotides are TGTGCCAGCAGTTTCGGGACAGGGGGCTGGGTCACTGAAGCTTTCTTT.